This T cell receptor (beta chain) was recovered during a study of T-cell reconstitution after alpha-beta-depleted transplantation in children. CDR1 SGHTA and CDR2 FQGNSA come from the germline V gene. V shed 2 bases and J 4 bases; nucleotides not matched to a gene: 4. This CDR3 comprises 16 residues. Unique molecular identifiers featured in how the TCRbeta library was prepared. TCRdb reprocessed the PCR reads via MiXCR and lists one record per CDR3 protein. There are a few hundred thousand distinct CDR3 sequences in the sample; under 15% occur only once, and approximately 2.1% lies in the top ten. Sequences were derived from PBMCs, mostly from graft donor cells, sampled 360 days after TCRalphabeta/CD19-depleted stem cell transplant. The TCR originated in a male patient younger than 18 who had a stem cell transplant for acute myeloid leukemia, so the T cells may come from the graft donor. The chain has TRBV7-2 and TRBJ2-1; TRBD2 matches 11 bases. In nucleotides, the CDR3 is TGTGCCAGCAGCTTAAGTCGACTAGCGGGATACAATGAGCAGTTCTTC. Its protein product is CASSLSRLAGYNEQFF.